This T cell receptor beta chain was captured by sequencing in a study of T-cell reconstitution after alpha-beta-depleted transplantation in children listed by TCRdb under 2016. Context from the whole study: Using TCR repertoire profiling, the study quantitatively followed how T-cell immune reconstitution unfolded in children after TCRalphabeta/CD19-depleted allogeneic hematopoietic cell transplantation.

Libraries were built with PCR. TCRdb records Illumina HiSeq 2500 as the sequencer. TCR library preparation used molecular barcoding, with unique molecular identifiers applied to normalize quantification of the TCRbeta repertoire. TCRdb handled the public reads itself, with Q25 trimming in fastp and clone calling in MiXCR, and kept productive beta chains. CDR3 protein duplicates are merged, each entry listing the most common genes and DNA. The sample data list a few hundred thousand distinct CDR3 sequences, and 25% to 30% of these were observed just once. Of the sample, 35% to 40% is held by the ten largest clones. Trimming at the junction amounts to 7 bases on V and 0 bases on J, and the germline ends lie 9 bases apart. Inclusive of the bounding cysteine and phenylalanine, the CDR3 is 13 residues long. Left in the record is the CDR3 DNA by itself, 39 bases read in frame from the first base. CDR1 and CDR2, looked up from the germline V gene, are SGHRS and YFSETQ.

In this sample, this clonotype turned up a few times. Its antigen is unknown. No base-level quality is on record; no much larger clone is a single base apart. Overall study results and their limits: In some patients, high TCRbeta diversity at day 60 was attributed to recipient T cells and intrathymic progenitors that had survived conditioning. Hyperexpanded clone frequencies declined over subsequent months; after one year, T-cell counts and TCRbeta diversity were mostly attributed to newly produced T cells. About two months after transplant, the apparently early recovery of alphabetaT-cell counts reportedly depended on just several hundred clones that had expanded rapidly and came from non-depleted graft cells.

In the paper's terms, the treatment or condition label means: allogeneic hematopoietic cell transplantation with graft depleted of TCRalphabeta T cells and CD19 B cells. TCRalphabeta/CD19-depleted allogeneic hematopoietic cell grafts were given to the transplant recipients, all of whom were children. The sample was PBMCs, taken before TCRalphabeta/CD19-depleted stem cell transplant. This TCR was sampled from a boy younger than two with Wiskott-Aldrich syndrome, due to receive a stem cell transplant. Rearrangement joined TRBV5-1 to TRBJ2-3; a confident D gene designation cannot be given. In nucleotides, the sequence is TGCGCCAGCCGTCCCGTTAGCACAGATACGCAGTATTTT. It specifies CASRPVSTDTQYF.